The sequence of this T cell receptor beta chain was determined in a study of blood T cells in healthy people across ages. Study-wide context: About one barcoded beta molecule per two T cells was captured by template switching.

A sample-barcoded 5' primer and a J-beta primer mix were used in a second PCR of roughly 7 to 11 cycles. Sequencing recovered at least 3 million CDR3-containing paired-end reads from each sample. TCRdb analysed the 5' RACE reads with MiXCR anew, one entry per CDR3 protein. The sample holds about 970,000 distinct CDR3 sequences, roughly 51% seen once. This clonotype was seen a single time. Its antigen is not known. Findings of the study overall: Nothing was known about donor CMV status, and this possibly confounded expanded clonotype changes. It was held that diversity estimates obtained from one million T cells represented underestimates.

This CDR3 region has 12 residues. V lost 6 bases to trimming and J lost 2 bases, with 8 bases between them. The germline V gene has CDR1 SEHNR and CDR2 FQNEAQ (reference sequence). What was sequenced was blood. The chain links TRBV7-9 to TRBJ2-7; D remains ambiguous. The TCR was taken from a woman aged 55-69 years in good health. CDR3 sequence (DNA): TGTGCCAGCAGTGACGAACCCTACGAGCAGTACTTC. It encodes CASSDEPYEQYF.